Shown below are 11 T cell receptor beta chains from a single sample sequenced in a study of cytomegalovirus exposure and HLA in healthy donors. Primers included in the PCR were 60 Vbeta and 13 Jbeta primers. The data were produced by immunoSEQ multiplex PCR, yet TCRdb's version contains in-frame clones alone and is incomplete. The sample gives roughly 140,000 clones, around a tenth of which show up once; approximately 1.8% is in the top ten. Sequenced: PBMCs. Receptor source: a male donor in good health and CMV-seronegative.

CDR3 residues: CASSRGQALEAFF. The CDR3, as DNA: TGTGCCAGCAGTAGAGGGCAGGCACTGGAAGCTTTCTTT. The chain links TRBV6-5 to TRBJ1-1; D is undetermined. The V and J ends lost 5 bases and 8 bases respectively, with 15 bases between them. CDR1 is MNHEY and CDR2 is SVGAGI in the germline V gene. CDR3 size: 13 residues.

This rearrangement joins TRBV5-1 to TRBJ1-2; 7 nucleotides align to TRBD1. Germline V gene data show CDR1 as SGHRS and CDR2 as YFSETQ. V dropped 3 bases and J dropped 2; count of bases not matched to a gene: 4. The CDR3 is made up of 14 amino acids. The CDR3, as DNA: TGCGCCAGCAGCTCGGGACAGATAAACTATGGCTACACCTTC. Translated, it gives CASSSGQINYGYTF.

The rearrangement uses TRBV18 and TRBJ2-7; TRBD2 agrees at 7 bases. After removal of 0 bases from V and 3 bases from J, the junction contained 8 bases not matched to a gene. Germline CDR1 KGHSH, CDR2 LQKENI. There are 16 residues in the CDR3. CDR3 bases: TGTGCCAGCTCACCACCTCTTGCGGGAGACCTCTACGAGCAGTACTTC. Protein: CASSPPLAGDLYEQYF.

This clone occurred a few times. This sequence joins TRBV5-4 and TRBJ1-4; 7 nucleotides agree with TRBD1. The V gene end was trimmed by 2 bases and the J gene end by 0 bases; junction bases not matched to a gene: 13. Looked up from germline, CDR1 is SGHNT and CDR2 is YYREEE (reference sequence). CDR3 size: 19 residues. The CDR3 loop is CASSFGPGQRLSTNEKLFF. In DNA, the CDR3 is TGTGCCAGCAGCTTCGGTCCGGGACAGAGACTTTCAACTAATGAAAAACTGTTTTTT.

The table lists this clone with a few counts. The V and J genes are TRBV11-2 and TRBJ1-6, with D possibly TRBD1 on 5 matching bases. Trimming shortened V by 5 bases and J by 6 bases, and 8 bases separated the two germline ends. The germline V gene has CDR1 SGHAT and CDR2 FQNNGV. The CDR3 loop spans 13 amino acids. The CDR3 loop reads CASSVTVNSPLHF. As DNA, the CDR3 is TGTGCCAGCAGCGTGACAGTTAATTCACCCCTCCACTTT.

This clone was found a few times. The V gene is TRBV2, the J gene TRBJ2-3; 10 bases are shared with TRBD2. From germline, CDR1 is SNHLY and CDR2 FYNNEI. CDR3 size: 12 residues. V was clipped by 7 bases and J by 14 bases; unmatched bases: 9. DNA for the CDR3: TGTGCCAGCATCGCCTCCGGGACTAGCGTGTATTTT. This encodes CASIASGTSVYF. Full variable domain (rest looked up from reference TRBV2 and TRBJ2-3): EPEVTQTPSHQVTQMGQEVILRCVPISNHLYFYWYRQILGQKVEFLVSFYNNEISEKSEIFDDQFSVERPDGSNFTLKIRSTKLEDSAMYFCASIASGTSVYFGPGTRLTVL.

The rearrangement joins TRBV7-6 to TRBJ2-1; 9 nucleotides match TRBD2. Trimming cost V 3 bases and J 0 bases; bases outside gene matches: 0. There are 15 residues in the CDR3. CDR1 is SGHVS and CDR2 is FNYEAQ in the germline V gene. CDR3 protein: CASSFSGSSYNEQFF. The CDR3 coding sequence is TGTGCCAGCAGCTTTAGCGGGAGCTCCTACAATGAGCAGTTCTTC.

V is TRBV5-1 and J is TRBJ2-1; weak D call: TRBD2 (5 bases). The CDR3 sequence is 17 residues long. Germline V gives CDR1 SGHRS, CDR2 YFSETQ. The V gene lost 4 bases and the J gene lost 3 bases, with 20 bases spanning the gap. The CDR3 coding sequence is TGCGCCAGCAGCCCGACTCTACAGAGGGTAATCTACAATGAGCAGTTCTTC. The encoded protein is CASSPTLQRVIYNEQFF.

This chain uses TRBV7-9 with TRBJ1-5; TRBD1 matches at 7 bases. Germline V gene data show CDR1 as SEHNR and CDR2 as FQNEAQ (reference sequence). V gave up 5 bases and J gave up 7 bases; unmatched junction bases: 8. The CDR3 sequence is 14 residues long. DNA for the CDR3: TGTGCCAGCAGCCTAGACAGGGTCAGCCAGCCCCAGCATTTT. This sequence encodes CASSLDRVSQPQHF.

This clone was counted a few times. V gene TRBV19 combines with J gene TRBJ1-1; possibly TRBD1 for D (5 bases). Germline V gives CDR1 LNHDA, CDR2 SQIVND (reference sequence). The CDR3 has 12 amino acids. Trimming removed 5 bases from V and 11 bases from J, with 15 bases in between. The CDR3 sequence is CASSQENRGAFF. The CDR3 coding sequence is TGTGCCAGTAGTCAAGAGAACCGGGGGGCTTTCTTT.

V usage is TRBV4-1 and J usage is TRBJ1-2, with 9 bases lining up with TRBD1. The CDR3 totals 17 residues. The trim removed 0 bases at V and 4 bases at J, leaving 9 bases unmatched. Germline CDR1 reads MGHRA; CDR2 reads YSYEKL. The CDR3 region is CASSQDPGQGVAYGYTF. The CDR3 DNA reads TGCGCCAGCAGCCAAGATCCGGGACAGGGTGTGGCCTATGGCTACACCTTC.